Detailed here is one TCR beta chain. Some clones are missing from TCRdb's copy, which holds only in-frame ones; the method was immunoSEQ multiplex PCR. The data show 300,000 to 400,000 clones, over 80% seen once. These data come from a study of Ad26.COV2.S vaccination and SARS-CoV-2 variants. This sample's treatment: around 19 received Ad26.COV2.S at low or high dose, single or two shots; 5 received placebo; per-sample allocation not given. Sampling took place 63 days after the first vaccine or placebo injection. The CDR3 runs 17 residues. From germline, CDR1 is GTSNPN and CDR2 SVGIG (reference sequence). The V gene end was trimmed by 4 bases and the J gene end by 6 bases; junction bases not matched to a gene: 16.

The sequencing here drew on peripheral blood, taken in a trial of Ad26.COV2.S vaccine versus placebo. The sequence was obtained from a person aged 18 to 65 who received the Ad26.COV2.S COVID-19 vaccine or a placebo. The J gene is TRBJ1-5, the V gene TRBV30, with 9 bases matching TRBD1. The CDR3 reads CAWTHYPQGASSQPQHF. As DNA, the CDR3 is TGTGCCTGGACCCACTACCCACAGGGGGCGAGTAGTCAGCCCCAGCATTTT.